Detailed here is one TCR beta chain. This sample was taken from a study of control samples from healthy donors and cancer patients. The germline gives CDR1 SNHLY, CDR2 FYNNEI. V was shortened by 3 bases and J by 7 bases, with 19 bases between the two germline ends. This CDR3 is 17 amino acids long. Sequencing was performed with immunoSEQ multiplex PCR; in TCRdb, only in-frame clones are kept and a portion is missing. Here the sample spans roughly 190,000 clones, about nine tenths being singletons. This receptor was obtained from a woman in her 30s in good health. The sequencing input was blood. The V call is TRBV2, the J call TRBJ1-6; D perhaps matches TRBD1 (6 bases). Written as DNA, the CDR3 is TGTGCCAGCAGTGATCTCCTGAGGAGGGGGGGAAATTCACCCCTCCACTTT. As protein: CASSDLLRRGGNSPLHF. Supplemented by reference TRBV2 and TRBJ1-6, the full variable domain reads EPEVTQTPSHQVTQMGQEVILRCVPISNHLYFYWYRQILGQKVEFLVSFYNNEISEKSEIFDDQFSVERPDGSNFTLKIRSTKLEDSAMYFCASSDLLRRGGNSPLHFGNGTRLTVT.